A selection of T cell receptor beta chains follows, all from one sample in a study of T cell responses to AZD1222 COVID-19 vaccine. Using immunoSEQ multiplex PCR, the repertoire was profiled, and TCRdb retains in-frame clones only, with some absent. The sample carries some 150,000 clones, over 90% recorded once. The specimen was peripheral blood, collected 28 days after the second AZD1222 dose. The receptors were sampled from an adult who received the AZD1222 COVID-19 vaccine. CDR3s include the opening cysteine and the closing phenylalanine or tryptophan. Fields, in order: J gene, V gene, clone size, D gene, CDR3 protein, CDR3 DNA. D genes are given only for firm matches. Size values are once, few and many counts, or a class for expanded clones, and some rows have none.

TRBJ2-1	TRBV5-1	.	.	CASSLDLQNEQFF	TGCGCCAGCAGCTTGGATCTCCAGAATGAGCAGTTCTTC
TRBJ2-1	TRBV29-1	once	.	CSAVENNEQFF	TGCAGCGCCGTAGAGAACAATGAGCAGTTCTTC
TRBJ1-1	TRBV29-1	.	.	CSVRRNTEAFF	TGCAGCGTACGGAGAAACACTGAAGCTTTCTTT
TRBJ1-1	TRBV30	.	.	CAWSERLGTEAFF	TGTGCCTGGAGTGAGCGTTTGGGGACTGAAGCTTTCTTT
TRBJ2-1	TRBV6-2/TRBV6-3	.	TRBD1	CASSYDRVGYNEQFF	TGTGCCAGCAGTTACGACAGGGTCGGGTACAATGAGCAGTTCTTC
TRBJ2-7	TRBV6-4	.	TRBD2	CASSDPGTSGSQVKEQYF	TGTGCCAGCAGTGACCCAGGGACTAGCGGGAGTCAGGTGAAAGAGCAGTACTTC
TRBJ2-1	TRBV18	.	.	CASSPQGVSYNEQFF	TGTGCCAGCTCACCACAGGGGGTCTCCTACAATGAGCAGTTCTTC
TRBJ2-1	TRBV5-6	once	TRBD1	CASSWWGQGANEQFF	TGTGCCAGCAGCTGGTGGGGACAGGGGGCCAATGAGCAGTTCTTC
TRBJ2-7	TRBV5-6	.	.	CASSTTTGKYEQYF	TGTGCCAGCAGCACTACGACTGGAAAGTACGAGCAGTACTTC
TRBJ1-2	TRBV5-4	.	TRBD1	CASSWTGETGYTF	TGTGCCAGCAGCTGGACAGGGGAAACTGGCTACACCTTC
TRBJ2-1	TRBV6-1	.	.	CASSEQGLSNEQFF	TGTGCCAGCAGTGAACAGGGGCTGTCGAATGAGCAGTTCTTC
TRBJ1-1	TRBV7-9	.	.	CASSLVREAFF	TGTGCCAGCAGCTTAGTAAGAGAAGCTTTCTTT
TRBJ1-3	TRBV6-6	.	.	CASSQSSRALANTIYF	TGTGCCAGCAGCCAGTCCTCACGGGCTCTGGCAAACACCATATATTTT
TRBJ1-3	TRBV6-6	.	.	CASTSKAGWTGNTIYF	TGTGCCAGTACGAGCAAGGCGGGATGGACTGGAAACACCATATATTTT
TRBJ1-1	TRBV18	.	.	CASSKDRNTEAFF	TGTGCCAGCTCAAAGGACAGGAACACTGAAGCTTTCTTT
TRBJ1-2	TRBV14	.	.	CASSQDGGGGLGYGYTF	TGTGCCAGCAGCCAAGATGGAGGCGGAGGGCTGGGCTATGGCTACACCTTC
TRBJ1-2	TRBV28	.	.	CASSLGRTGNYGYTF	TGTGCCAGCAGTTTGGGACGAACGGGAAACTATGGCTACACCTTC
TRBJ2-7	TRBV5-1	once	.	CASSLELGSSYEQYF	TGCGCCAGCAGCTTGGAGCTGGGAAGCTCCTACGAGCAGTACTTC
TRBJ2-6	TRBV5-1	.	.	CASSFGTDSGANVLTF	TGCGCCAGCAGCTTCGGAACAGACTCTGGGGCCAACGTCCTGACTTTC
TRBJ1-2	TRBV5-6	.	.	CASSLWGSYGYTF	TGTGCCAGCAGCTTGTGGGGTAGCTATGGCTACACCTTC
TRBJ2-2	TRBV10-3	.	TRBD2	CATRETSGRSTGELFF	TGTGCCACTCGAGAGACTAGCGGGAGATCCACCGGGGAGCTGTTTTTT
TRBJ1-2	TRBV7-9	.	.	CASSLHHGGAHGYTF	TGTGCCAGCAGCTTACATCACGGGGGCGCACATGGCTACACCTTC
TRBJ2-7	TRBV30	once	TRBD2	CACPGLAGYEQYF	TGTGCCTGTCCGGGACTAGCGGGATACGAGCAGTACTTC
TRBJ1-1	TRBV5-1	.	.	CASSPLGGQGTEAFF	TGCGCCAGCAGCCCTTTGGGGGGGCAAGGTACTGAAGCTTTCTTT
TRBJ2-7	TRBV15	.	TRBD1	CATSRDYRGYTYEQYF	TGTGCCACCAGCAGAGACTACAGGGGTTACACCTACGAGCAGTACTTC
TRBJ1-6	TRBV2	.	TRBD1	CASSDWTGGNNSPLHF	TGTGCCAGCAGTGACTGGACAGGGGGAAATAATTCACCCCTCCACTTT
TRBJ2-7	TRBV27	.	TRBD2	CASSSTPPRGTSGSRGEQYF	TGTGCCAGCAGTTCAACACCCCCGCGAGGGACTAGCGGGAGCAGGGGCGAGCAGTACTTC
TRBJ2-3	TRBV2	.	TRBD2	CASSETGTSGGTDTQYF	TGTGCCAGCAGTGAAACAGGGACTAGCGGCGGCACAGATACGCAGTATTTT
TRBJ2-6	TRBV7-9	.	.	CASSLVGGSSGANVLTF	TGTGCCAGCAGCTTAGTAGGGGGTAGCTCTGGGGCCAACGTCCTGACTTTC
TRBJ1-5	TRBV10-3	.	.	CAISESGGQPQHF	TGTGCCATCAGTGAGTCGGGAGGTCAGCCCCAGCATTTT
TRBJ1-6	TRBV19	.	TRBD1	CASSIQGANSPLHF	TGTGCCAGTAGTATACAGGGGGCTAATTCACCCCTCCACTTT
TRBJ2-1	TRBV11-3	.	.	CASSLGYYNEQFF	TGTGCCAGCAGCTTAGGCTATTACAATGAGCAGTTCTTC
TRBJ1-1	TRBV30	.	TRBD1	CAWETGLRAFF	TGTGCCTGGGAGACAGGGTTAAGAGCTTTCTTT
TRBJ1-6	TRBV27	once	.	CASIDPGQGGSYNSPLHF	TGTGCCAGCATAGATCCGGGACAAGGGGGCTCCTATAATTCACCCCTCCACTTT
TRBJ2-2	TRBV4-2	.	.	CASSQDYPNGELFF	TGTGCCAGCAGCCAAGATTACCCGAACGGGGAGCTGTTTTTT
TRBJ2-7	TRBV25-1	.	TRBD1	CASTGSWTGEHEQYF	TGTGCCAGCACGGGATCCTGGACAGGGGAACACGAGCAGTACTTC
TRBJ1-5	TRBV6-5	.	.	CASSQVRDTNQPQHF	TGTGCCAGCAGTCAGGTCCGGGACACCAATCAGCCCCAGCATTTT
TRBJ2-3	TRBV3-1/TRBV3-2	.	TRBD2	CASSQDSREIRGRSTDTQYF	TGTGCCAGCAGCCAAGATTCGAGAGAAATCCGCGGGAGGAGTACAGATACGCAGTATTTT
TRBJ1-2	TRBV3-1/TRBV3-2	.	.	CASSLGVANYGYTF	TGTGCCAGCAGCCTCGGGGTAGCTAACTATGGCTACACCTTC
TRBJ1-1	TRBV12-5	.	.	CASGLSSSGTEAFF	TGTGCTAGTGGTTTGTCGTCCAGTGGGACTGAAGCTTTCTTT
TRBJ2-7	TRBV30	.	TRBD2	CAWSGGGYEQYF	TGTGCCTGGAGTGGGGGGGGCTACGAGCAGTACTTC
TRBJ1-1	TRBV6-5	once	.	CASRPGRTNTEAFF	TGTGCCAGCAGGCCGGGACGGACGAACACTGAAGCTTTCTTT
TRBJ2-3	TRBV11-1	.	.	CASSQRNTQYF	TGTGCCAGCAGCCAAAGGAATACGCAGTATTTT
TRBJ2-7	TRBV18	.	TRBD1	CASSPPTGGSYEQYF	TGTGCCAGCTCACCACCAACAGGGGGCTCCTACGAGCAGTACTTC
TRBJ2-3	TRBV24-1	.	.	CATREAGGGADTQYF	TGTGCCACCAGGGAGGCGGGTGGGGGCGCAGATACGCAGTATTTT